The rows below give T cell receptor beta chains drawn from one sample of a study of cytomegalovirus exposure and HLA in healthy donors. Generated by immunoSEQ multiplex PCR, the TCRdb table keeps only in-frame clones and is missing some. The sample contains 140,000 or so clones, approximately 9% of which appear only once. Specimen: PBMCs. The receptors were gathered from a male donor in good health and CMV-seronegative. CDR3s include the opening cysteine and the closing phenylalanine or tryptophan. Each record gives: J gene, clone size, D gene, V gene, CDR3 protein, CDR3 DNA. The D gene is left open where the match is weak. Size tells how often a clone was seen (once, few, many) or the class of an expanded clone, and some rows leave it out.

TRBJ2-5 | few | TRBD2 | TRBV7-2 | CASSSGLVAVQYF | TGTGCCAGCAGCTCAGGACTAGTAGCGGTCCAGTACTTC
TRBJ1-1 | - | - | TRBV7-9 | CASSLSGGTEAFF | TGTGCCAGCAGCCTATCGGGGGGCACTGAAGCTTTCTTT
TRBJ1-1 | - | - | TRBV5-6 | CASSLEASGFNTEAFF | TGTGCCAGCAGCTTGGAAGCCTCGGGGTTTAACACTGAAGCTTTCTTT
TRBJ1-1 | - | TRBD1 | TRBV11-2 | CASSLDQAGGRLVNTEAFF | TGTGCCAGCAGCTTAGATCAGGCAGGGGGACGTTTGGTGAACACTGAAGCTTTCTTT
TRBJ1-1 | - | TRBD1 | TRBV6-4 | CASRDRQGGAEAFF | TGTGCCAGCAGGGATCGACAGGGAGGAGCTGAAGCTTTCTTT
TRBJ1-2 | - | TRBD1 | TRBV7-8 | CASSLNRGAYGYTF | TGTGCCAGCAGCTTAAACAGGGGGGCTTATGGCTACACCTTC
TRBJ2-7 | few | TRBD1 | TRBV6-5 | CASTQGQPGEQYF | TGTGCCAGCACCCAGGGACAGCCGGGCGAGCAGTACTTC
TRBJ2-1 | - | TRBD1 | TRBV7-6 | CASSLTGGYNEQFF | TGTGCCAGCAGCTTGACAGGGGGATACAATGAGCAGTTCTTC
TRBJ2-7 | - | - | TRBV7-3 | CASSLDGSSYEQYF | TGTGCCAGCAGCCTCGACGGGAGCTCCTACGAGCAGTACTTC
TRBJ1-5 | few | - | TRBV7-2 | CASSFPNQPQHF | TGTGCCAGCAGCTTTCCTAATCAGCCCCAGCATTTT
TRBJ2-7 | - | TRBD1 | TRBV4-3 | CASSREEGASYEQYF | TGCGCCAGCAGCCGAGAAGAGGGGGCGAGCTACGAGCAGTACTTC
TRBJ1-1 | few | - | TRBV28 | CASRTDRVYTEAFF | TGTGCCAGCAGGACAGACCGGGTTTACACTGAAGCTTTCTTT
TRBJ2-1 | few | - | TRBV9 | CASSVGLVSYNEQFF | TGTGCCAGCAGCGTAGGACTAGTTTCCTACAATGAGCAGTTCTTC
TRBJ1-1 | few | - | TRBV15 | CATSRDASEPSFF | TGTGCCACCAGCAGAGATGCGTCTGAACCCTCTTTCTTT
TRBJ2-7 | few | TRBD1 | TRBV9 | CASSRGQGYYEQYF | TGTGCCAGCAGCCGCGGACAGGGGTACTACGAGCAGTACTTC
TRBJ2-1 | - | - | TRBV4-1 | CASSQETTEQFF | TGCGCCAGCAGCCAAGAAACCACAGAGCAGTTCTTC
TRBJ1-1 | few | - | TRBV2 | CASSEARGTEAFF | TGTGCCAGCAGTGAAGCTCGGGGCACTGAAGCTTTCTTT
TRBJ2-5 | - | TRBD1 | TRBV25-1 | CASSARGQGETQYF | TGTGCCAGCAGTGCCAGGGGGCAGGGGGAGACCCAGTACTTC
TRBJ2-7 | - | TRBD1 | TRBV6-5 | CASSNRDRGTYEQYF | TGTGCCAGCAGCAACCGGGACAGGGGGACCTACGAGCAGTACTTC
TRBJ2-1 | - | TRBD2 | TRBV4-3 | CASGQEPAGGYNEQFF | TGCGCCAGCGGCCAAGAACCAGCGGGGGGTTACAATGAGCAGTTCTTC
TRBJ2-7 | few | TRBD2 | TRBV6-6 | CASSYLTAGVVKEQYF | TGTGCCAGCAGTTACTTAACGGCGGGAGTTGTAAAGGAGCAGTACTTC
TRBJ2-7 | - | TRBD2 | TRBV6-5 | CASSYSTSGSYEQYF | TGTGCCAGCAGTTACTCGACTAGCGGGAGCTACGAGCAGTACTTC
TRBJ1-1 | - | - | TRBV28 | CAVGRLNTEAFF | TGTGCCGTCGGGAGACTGAACACTGAAGCTTTCTTT
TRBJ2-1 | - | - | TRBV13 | CASSSLTPTGNNEQFF | TGTGCCAGCAGCTCCCTAACTCCTACAGGGAACAATGAGCAGTTCTTC
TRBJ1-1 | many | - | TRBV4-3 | CASSQVVRRNTEAFF | TGCGCCAGCAGCCAAGTAGTACGCCGGAACACTGAAGCTTTCTTT
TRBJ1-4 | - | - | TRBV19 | CASSARQALNEKLFF | TGTGCCAGTAGTGCCCGACAGGCACTTAATGAAAAACTGTTTTTT
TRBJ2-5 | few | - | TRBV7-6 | CASATGIWETQYF | TGTGCCAGCGCCACAGGGATCTGGGAGACCCAGTACTTC
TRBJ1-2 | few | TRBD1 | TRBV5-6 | CASSSPGTGVYGYTF | TGTGCCAGCAGCTCACCCGGGACAGGGGTCTATGGCTACACCTTC